The rows below give T cell receptor beta chains drawn from one sample of a study of human thymus T cells. Method: immunoSEQ multiplex PCR; TCRdb's copy keeps in-frame clones and lacks some. Here the sample spans more than 50,000 clones, roughly 94% being singletons. Sequenced sample: blood. Source of these receptors: a boy less than two years old with a congenital heart defect but otherwise immunologically healthy. The CDR3 runs from the conserved cysteine through the conserved F or W.

J: TRBJ2-5; V: TRBV7-2; CDR3: CASSANPDGTQYF
J: TRBJ1-2; V: TRBV6-4; CDR3: CASRLHSDTNYGYTF
J: TRBJ1-1; V: TRBV4-1; CDR3: CASSFSRWDTEAFF
J: TRBJ1-2; V: TRBV21-1; CDR3: CASSYGQGARLYGYTF
J: TRBJ2-7; V: TRBV4-2; CDR3: CASSTGALATSYEQYF
J: TRBJ1-1; V: TRBV2; CDR3: CASEGGQGMNTEAFF
J: TRBJ1-4; V: TRBV9; CDR3: CASSTGDRAEKLFF
J: TRBJ2-1; V: TRBV6-1; CDR3: CASRPGQTYNEQFF
J: TRBJ2-7; V: TRBV4-1; CDR3: CASSQVSGSPYEQYF
J: TRBJ1-4; V: TRBV5-6; CDR3: CASSLGTGVGKLFF
J: TRBJ2-5; V: TRBV5-1; CDR3: CASSLTSGIQTQYF
J: TRBJ2-7; V: TRBV19; CDR3: CASGGGKVYEQYF
J: TRBJ1-3; V: TRBV18; CDR3: CASSPSVPGNTIYF
J: TRBJ1-1; V: TRBV5-6; CDR3: CASSPLDRVEAFF
J: TRBJ2-1; V: TRBV6-1; CDR3: CASSLPYNEQFF
J: TRBJ2-7; V: TRBV6-6; CDR3: CASGTGRYEQYF
J: TRBJ2-1; V: TRBV7-2; CDR3: CASSLASLAGIEQFF
J: TRBJ2-5; V: TRBV5-1; CDR3: CASSLRGGETQYF
J: TRBJ2-7; V: TRBV5-1; CDR3: CASSFQDNSYEQYF
J: TRBJ2-3; V: TRBV4-2; CDR3: CASSQVAGESTDTQYF
J: TRBJ2-1; V: TRBV5-1; CDR3: CASSLVSGGSYNEQFF
J: TRBJ1-1; V: TRBV4-1; CDR3: CASSQDLDTEAFF
J: TRBJ1-2; V: TRBV7-9; CDR3: CASSLTGSNYGYTF
J: TRBJ2-5; V: TRBV5-1; CDR3: CASSWTSGVWETQYF
J: TRBJ2-1; V: TRBV15; CDR3: CATSRARGGGYNEQFF
J: TRBJ2-3; V: TRBV13; CDR3: CASSSGTSSTDTQYF
J: TRBJ1-1; V: TRBV6-1; CDR3: CASKSQGGDTEAFF
J: TRBJ2-5; V: TRBV2; CDR3: CASSEETQYF
J: TRBJ2-2; V: TRBV6-4; CDR3: CASKRERNTGELFF
J: TRBJ2-1; V: TRBV10-2; CDR3: CASSESTGLAGLAYNEQFF
J: TRBJ1-2; V: TRBV19; CDR3: CASSRGTPYYGYTF
J: TRBJ1-2; V: TRBV7-9; CDR3: CASRYKLSEMVYGYTF
J: TRBJ2-5; V: TRBV6-6; CDR3: CASSYSDWTSRGTQYF
J: TRBJ2-1; V: TRBV25-1; CDR3: CASRGLAVAYNEQFF
J: TRBJ2-2; V: TRBV7-7; CDR3: CASSLDGSTGELFF
J: TRBJ2-1; V: TRBV7-9; CDR3: CASSFDYNEQFF
J: TRBJ2-7; V: TRBV10-3; CDR3: CAIRGFNEQYF
J: TRBJ2-7; V: TRBV28; CDR3: CASSSPKGPGIYEQYF
J: TRBJ2-7; V: TRBV11-3; CDR3: CASSNQGPFSYEQYF
J: TRBJ2-7; V: TRBV11-2; CDR3: CASSPSYEQYF
J: TRBJ1-1; V: TRBV7-9; CDR3: CASSPRQGYTEAFF
J: TRBJ1-3; V: TRBV4-1; CDR3: CASSQEGGNTIYF
J: TRBJ2-5; V: TRBV6-1; CDR3: CASNGGGRETQYF
J: TRBJ2-3; V: TRBV11-3; CDR3: CASSPTRGTDTQYF
J: TRBJ2-7; V: TRBV11-3; CDR3: CASSLGNTGNNEQYF
J: TRBJ1-5; V: TRBV30; CDR3: CAWSADRGGQPQHF
J: TRBJ2-3; V: TRBV29-1; CDR3: CSVEGRAGTDTQYF
J: TRBJ2-7; V: TRBV11-2; CDR3: CASSLDYPQHLVEQYF
J: TRBJ2-7; V: TRBV2; CDR3: CASSEWGQGVYEQYF
J: TRBJ2-7; V: TRBV2; CDR3: CASSDLKGYEQYF
J: TRBJ1-2; V: TRBV10-3; CDR3: CAISESIGMGNYGYTF